A single sample is the source of the 20 T cell receptor beta chains below, sequenced in a study of spatial heterogeneity in lung cancer. Each CDR3 protein gets one entry after TCRdb re-called the 5' RACE reads with MiXCR. The table has fewer than 7,000 distinct CDR3 sequences, around 7.8% seen once. The time point is: sample taken at primary tumor resection. The source was normal lung tissue next to the tumor, collected at surgery. These receptor sequences come from a female donor with early-stage non-small cell lung cancer.

The gene calls are TRBV10-1 and TRBJ1-5; maybe TRBD1 (5 bases). The germline V gene has CDR1 WNHNN and CDR2 SYGVQD (reference sequence). V was clipped by 6 bases and J by 5 bases, with 14 bases between them. The CDR3 consists of 14 residues. CDR3 loop: CASRRGGEDQPQHF. DNA for the CDR3: TGCGCCAGCAGGCGGGGCGGGGAAGATCAGCCCCAGCATTTT.

This clonotype showed up just a few times. The chain employs TRBV6-2 or TRBV6-3 and TRBJ2-7, with 11 bases fitting TRBD2. The CDR3 contains 15 residues. With V trimmed by 3 bases and J by 3 bases, 4 bases remained unmatched. The germline CDR1 and CDR2 sequences are MNHEY and SVGEGT. The CDR3 DNA is TGTGCCAGCAGTTATTTCGGACTAGCGGGCTACGAGCAGTACTTC. It yields the protein CASSYFGLAGYEQYF.

Only a few counts were recorded for this clonotype. The chain is built from TRBV28 and TRBJ2-7; 7 bases fit TRBD2. CDR1 is MDHEN, CDR2 SYDVKM, per germline. J gave up 1 base and V 4 bases, and 7 bases lay outside the gene matches. The CDR3 extends over 15 amino acids. CDR3 protein: CASSSGGGGSYEQYF. DNA for the CDR3: TGTGCCAGCAGTTCCGGTGGCGGGGGATCCTACGAGCAGTACTTC.

This clonotype was detected many times. This sequence joins TRBV7-8 and TRBJ1-4, with a tentative D call TRBD1 (5 bases). V lost 5 bases and J 8 bases, leaving 12 bases between the germline ends. CDR3 length equals 13 residues. Germline CDR1 SGHVS, CDR2 FQNEAQ. CDR3 sequence reads: CASSPGPGEKLFF. The CDR3 bases are TGTGCCAGCAGCCCGGGACCGGGGGAAAAACTGTTTTTT. The variable domain in full, with the rest retrieved from reference TRBV7-8 and TRBJ1-4, is GAGVSQSPRYKVAKRGQDVALRCDPISGHVSLFWYQQALGQGPEFLTYFQNEAQLDKSGLPSDRFFAERPEGSVSTLKIQRTQQEDSAVYLCASSPGPGEKLFFGSGTQLSVL.

Ten or more counts support this clonotype. The J gene is TRBJ2-7, the V gene TRBV21-1; TRBD1, the table's D call, was not compared with the DNA. TRBV21-1 is termed a pseudogene. The CDR3 length is 17 residues. Here the CDR3 reads CASRLDSRGRYVYEQYF. In nucleotides, the CDR3 is TGTGCCAGCAGGCTTGACTCTCGGGGCAGGTACGTCTACGAGCAGTACTTC.

This clonotype is categorized as medium-sized. V and J are TRBV28 and TRBJ1-1; D gene uncertain. The germline V gene has CDR1 MDHEN and CDR2 SYDVKM. This CDR3 spans 14 amino acids. The germline V and J ends were trimmed by 5 bases and 1 base, with 11 bases remaining between them. This CDR3 reads CASSPGNRNTEAFF. In nucleotides, the CDR3 is TGTGCCAGCAGTCCGGGGAATCGGAACACTGAAGCTTTCTTT. The variable domain in full, with the rest retrieved from reference TRBV28 and TRBJ1-1, is DVKVTQSSRYLVKRTGEKVFLECVQDMDHENMFWYRQDPGLGLRLIYFSYDVKMKEKGDIPEGYSVSREKKERFSLILESASTNQTSMYLCASSPGNRNTEAFFGQGTRLTVV.

This clonotype is medium-sized by share. The CDR3 spells CASTEYNEQFF. CDR3 sequence (DNA): TGTGCCAGCACCGAGTACAATGAGCAGTTCTTC. The chain carries TRBV6-1 and TRBJ2-1; D is ambiguous. This CDR3 has 11 residues. V was trimmed by 7 bases and J by 4 bases, leaving 5 bases between them. CDR1 and CDR2 (germline): MNHNS, SASEGT.

This clonotype was seen ten or more times. This chain uses TRBV13 with TRBJ1-1; 9 bases line up with TRBD1. With 3 bases clipped from V and 5 bases from J, the junction kept 7 bases outside the gene matches. The CDR3 length is 15 residues. The germline gives CDR1 PRHDT, CDR2 FYEKMQ (reference sequence). CDR3 region: CASSLTGTGRTEAFF. The CDR3 bases are TGTGCCAGCAGCTTGACCGGGACAGGGAGGACTGAAGCTTTCTTT.

This clonotype was recorded many times. CDR3 coding DNA: TGCAGTGCTAGAGATGTCAGGGGTGAAGTTGGCTACACCTTC. Amino acid sequence: CSARDVRGEVGYTF. J is TRBJ1-2 and V is TRBV20-1; tentatively, D is TRBD1 (6 bases). CDR1 is DFQATT, CDR2 SNEGSKA, per germline (reference sequence). The CDR3 totals 14 residues. Trimming cost V 0 bases and J 7 bases, with 15 bases left between them.

This sequence joins TRBV13 and TRBJ2-1; D is unclear. Trimming removed 4 bases at V and 5 bases at J, with 21 bases between. This CDR3 spans 17 amino acids. Germline CDR1 is PRHDT and CDR2 is FYEKMQ (reference sequence). CDR3 in DNA: TGTGCCAGCAGCTCCCGCGAGGCGCCCCCTCGAAACAATGAGCAGTTCTTC. Protein: CASSSREAPPRNNEQFF.

Of note for this clonotype: One end of the junction is discordant with germline, which a read error may explain. The chain employs TRBV7-9 and TRBJ1-2; no clear D gene. The CDR3 extends over 13 amino acids. CDR1 and CDR2 from the germline V gene are SEHNR and FQNEAQ (reference sequence). CDR3 nucleotides: TGTGCCAGAAGGGAATCCCTTAACTATGGATACACCTTC. Encoded protein: CARRESLNYGYTF.

The chain recombines TRBV20-1 with TRBJ1-4, with D hard to call. Trimming removed 6 bases from V and 5 bases from J, with 13 bases in between. CDR1 is DFQATT and CDR2 is SNEGSKA in the germline V gene (reference sequence). This CDR3 has 13 amino acids. The DNA for the CDR3 is TGCAGTGCGAGACTGACGGGGAATGAAAAACTGTTTTTT. Translated: CSARLTGNEKLFF.

This clonotype qualifies as medium-sized. The chain carries TRBV12-3 or TRBV12-4 and TRBJ1-5; D gene uncertain. The CDR3 contains 15 residues. Trimming removed 6 bases at V and 2 bases at J, with 14 bases between. CDR3 residues: CASRSGEGGNQPQHF. The CDR3 bases are TGTGCCAGCAGAAGCGGGGAGGGTGGCAATCAGCCCCAGCATTTT.

This clonotype is medium-sized (0.01 to 0.1%) in the sample. The chain recombines TRBV20-1 with TRBJ2-7; weak D call: TRBD1 (6 bases). In germline, CDR1 is DFQATT, CDR2 SNEGSKA (reference sequence). This CDR3 is 21 amino acids long. The V and J ends lost 6 bases and 3 bases respectively, with 39 bases between them. The chain's CDR3 is CSALRPSTSLSDRKIRYEQYF. In DNA form, the CDR3 reads TGCAGTGCACTTCGTCCTTCAACCTCTTTATCTGACAGGAAGATACGCTACGAGCAGTACTTC.

This clonotype was counted only a few times. V is TRBV3-1 and J is TRBJ2-5; D perhaps matches TRBD2 (5 bases). Per germline, CDR1 LGHDT and CDR2 YNNKEL (reference sequence). The CDR3 covers 11 residues. V shed 8 bases and J shed 7 bases, with 11 bases lying between them. The CDR3 DNA reads as TGTGCCAGCCGCCGGGATGTGACCCAGTACTTC. As protein: CASRRDVTQYF.

The chain combines TRBV20-1 with TRBJ2-7; 7 positions match TRBD1. This CDR3 has 12 residues. Germline-derived CDR1 and CDR2 are DFQATT and SNEGSKA (reference sequence). The V segment lost 5 bases and the J segment 3 bases; nucleotides outside the gene matches: 4. CDR3 protein: CSAPGQVYEQYF. The CDR3 nucleotides read TGCAGTGCTCCCGGACAGGTCTACGAGCAGTACTTC.

The V and J genes are TRBV12-3 or TRBV12-4 and TRBJ2-7, with TRBD2 identical over 11 bases. The length of the CDR3 is 15 residues. V dropped 3 bases and J dropped 3; count of bases not matched to a gene: 4. The CDR3 is CASSFGLAGGYEQYF. CDR3 nucleotides: TGTGCCAGCAGTTTTGGGCTAGCGGGGGGCTACGAGCAGTACTTC.

There are many counts of this clonotype. The gene calls are TRBV6-2 or TRBV6-3 and TRBJ2-2; 12 nucleotides match TRBD2. This CDR3 spans 15 amino acids. Germline V gives CDR1 MNHEY, CDR2 SVGEGT. After removal of 6 bases from V and 5 bases from J, the junction contained 4 bases not matched to a gene. The CDR3 sequence: CASSSGTSGTGELFF. Written as DNA, the CDR3 is TGTGCCAGCAGCTCCGGGACTAGCGGGACCGGGGAGCTGTTTTTT.

This chain uses TRBV19 with TRBJ2-6, with D perhaps TRBD1 (5 bases). The CDR3 contains 16 residues. V was pared by 5 bases and J by 0 bases, with 11 bases between. In germline, CDR1 is LNHDA, CDR2 SQIVND (reference sequence). This CDR3 reads CASSWGGNSGANVLTF. CDR3 bases: TGTGCCAGTAGTTGGGGCGGCAACTCTGGGGCCAACGTCCTGACTTTC.

J is TRBJ2-1 and V is TRBV20-1; tentative D call: TRBD2 (6 bases). Trimming took off 0 bases at V and 9 bases at J, with 18 bases between the two ends. This CDR3 is built from 15 residues. Germline loops: CDR1 DFQATT, CDR2 SNEGSKA (reference sequence). The CDR3 DNA follows: TGCAGTGCTAGAGATAGGGAACGGGGGATGGTTGAGCAGTTCTTC. Amino acid sequence: CSARDRERGMVEQFF.